This TCR beta chain was captured by sequencing in a study of STAT3 mutations in large granular lymphocyte leukemia. Study-level results: TCR clonotype switching after therapy occurred in about 30% of the 18 patients. No sample exists from the first appearance of each clone. At least one immunodominant TCR beta clonotype appeared in every T-cell large granular lymphocyte leukemia patient. Suggested: STAT3 mutation was not the ancestral event for these clonal expansions.

In the case of this clone: As yet, its antigen is unknown.

Average productive template count per sample was about 42,000. Method: immunoSEQ multiplex PCR; TCRdb's copy keeps in-frame clones and lacks some. The sample yields 10,000 to 15,000 clones, roughly 90% seen once. The CDR3 loop spans 14 amino acids. CDR1 is MNHEY and CDR2 is SVGAGI in the germline V gene. J lost 4 bases, V lost 5 bases, and 2 bases had no gene match. The TCR originated in a man aged 40-49 years with T-cell large granular lymphocyte leukemia. Some clones in this sample may be carry-over from other donors' samples. Material: peripheral blood mononuclear cells. The rearrangement uses TRBV6-5 and TRBJ1-2; 12 bases are shared with TRBD1. The CDR3 DNA reads TGTGCCAGCAGTGCGGGACAGGGGGCCTATGGCTACACCTTC. Its translation is CASSAGQGAYGYTF.